The following is a TCR beta chain sequence with its context. The CDR3 consists of 14 residues. The germline V gene has CDR1 SGDLS and CDR2 YYNGEE. Trimming shortened V by 1 base and J by 7 bases, and 12 bases separated the two germline ends. The assay was immunoSEQ multiplex PCR, and TCRdb's table has in-frame clones only and misses some. The table includes around 140,000 clones, 88% detected once. The sample belongs to a study of blood T cell repertoires in COVID-19. The receptor was isolated from a human donor in a cohort sampled during active COVID-19. The chain uses TRBV9 and TRBJ2-1; a weak D match, TRBD2 (5 bases). Sequencing was performed on peripheral blood. Written as DNA, the CDR3 is TGTGCCAGCAGCGTACAACTAGTTCCTAATGAGCAGTTCTTC. Protein sequence: CASSVQLVPNEQFF.